The sequence of this TCR beta chain was determined in a study of technical replicates of blood from a few donors. CDR1 and CDR2 (germline): SGHNT, YYREEE (reference sequence). The ends lost 0 bases at V and 6 bases at J; junction bases unmatched: 4. The CDR3 covers 15 residues. The table came from immunoSEQ multiplex PCR; TCRdb's copy has only in-frame clones and leaves some out. Of tens of thousands of clones listed, 75% to 95% are singletons. Sample: T cells isolated from PBMCs. The TCR was taken from a human donor in good health. V is TRBV5-4 and J is TRBJ2-1; 9 bases are shared with TRBD1. The DNA of the CDR3 is TGTGCCAGCAGCTTGGCGGACAGGGGATTCAATGAGCAGTTCTTC. It is translated as CASSLADRGFNEQFF. The full variable domain, in which reference TRBV5-4 and TRBJ2-1 provide the parts outside the CDR3, is ETGVTQSPTHLIKTRGQQVTLRCSSQSGHNTVSWYQQALGQGPQFIFQYYREEENGRGNFPPRFSGLQFPNYSSELNVNALELDDSALYLCASSLADRGFNEQFFGPGTRLTVL.